The 32 T cell receptor beta chains in this list originate from one sample, sequenced in a study of cytomegalovirus exposure and HLA in healthy donors. Vbeta (60) and Jbeta (13) primers were used in the PCR. Sequencing used immunoSEQ multiplex PCR; TCRdb keeps in-frame clones, though not all of them. Of around 160,000 clones listed, roughly four fifths are singletons. What was sequenced was PBMCs. Source of these receptors: a man in his fifties or sixties in good health and CMV-seropositive.

V usage is TRBV4-1 and J usage is TRBJ1-2; D gene unclear. Germline lookup yields CDR1 MGHRA and CDR2 YSYEKL. Trimming took 4 bases from V and 1 from J, leaving 7 bases between them. CDR3 length: 13 residues. The CDR3 loop reads CASSPRGNYGYTF. In DNA form, the CDR3 reads TGCGCCAGCAGCCCCCGGGGTAACTATGGCTACACCTTC.

The chain links TRBV19 to TRBJ1-5; 9 nucleotides line up with TRBD1. J gave up 1 base and V 7 bases, and 8 bases lay outside the gene matches. There are 16 residues in the CDR3. Germline CDR1 and CDR2: LNHDA and SQIVND (reference sequence). DNA for the CDR3: TGTGCCAGTACCTACCGGGACAGGGTAAGCAATCAGCCCCAGCATTTT. Amino acid sequence: CASTYRDRVSNQPQHF.

This clone was seen only once. V usage is TRBV6-6 and J usage is TRBJ2-5; D is unresolved. The CDR3 is 13 amino acids. V was pared by 6 bases and J by 4 bases, with 12 bases between. Germline V gene data show CDR1 as MNHNY and CDR2 as SVGAGI (reference sequence). The chain's CDR3 is CASRSMLAETQYF. CDR3 nucleotides: TGTGCCAGCAGATCCATGTTGGCAGAGACCCAGTACTTC.

This sequence joins TRBV7-9 and TRBJ2-1; TRBD2 aligns across 10 bases. The CDR3 length is 16 residues. V gave up 2 bases and J gave up 7 bases; unmatched junction bases: 8. Per germline, CDR1 SEHNR and CDR2 FQNEAQ (reference sequence). CDR3 sequence: CASSLLAGEGKNEQFF. The CDR3 nucleotides are TGTGCCAGCAGCTTACTAGCGGGGGAAGGGAAGAATGAGCAGTTCTTC. Together with reference TRBV7-9 and TRBJ2-1, the CDR3 gives the full variable domain: DTGVSQNPRHKITKRGQNVTFRCDPISEHNRLYWYRQTLGQGPEFLTYFQNEAQLEKSRLLSDRFSAERPKGSFSTLEIQRTEQGDSAMYLCASSLLAGEGKNEQFFGPGTRLTVL.

The CDR3: CASTSGTGGVDTQYF. The CDR3 nucleotides are TGTGCCAGCACCTCCGGGACAGGGGGCGTAGATACGCAGTATTTT. The chain employs TRBV6-5 and TRBJ2-3; 12 bases map to TRBD1. The V gene's germline CDR1 is MNHEY and CDR2 SVGAGI. V shed 7 bases, J shed 5 bases, and the junction held 7 bases outside the gene matches. The CDR3 runs to 15 residues.

The rearrangement uses TRBV28 and TRBJ2-2, with 9 bases that match TRBD2. This CDR3 region has 15 residues. Looked up from germline, CDR1 is MDHEN and CDR2 is SYDVKM. J lost 7 bases, V lost 5 bases, and 8 bases had no gene match. CDR3 nucleotides: TGTGCCAGCAGTGCGGGAGGGAGATTAAACGGGGAGCTGTTTTTT. It encodes CASSAGGRLNGELFF.

This clone was seen a handful of times. The chain employs TRBV28 and TRBJ2-7, with TRBD2 identical over 7 bases. CDR1 and CDR2 from the germline V gene are MDHEN and SYDVKM. The CDR3 consists of 15 residues. V was clipped by 2 bases and J by 6 bases; unmatched bases: 10. CDR3 protein: CASSLRLATTGEQYF. In DNA form, the CDR3 reads TGTGCCAGCAGTTTACGACTAGCTACCACCGGCGAGCAGTACTTC. Full variable domain (outside the CDR3, taken from reference TRBV28 and TRBJ2-7): DVKVTQSSRYLVKRTGEKVFLECVQDMDHENMFWYRQDPGLGLRLIYFSYDVKMKEKGDIPEGYSVSREKKERFSLILESASTNQTSMYLCASSLRLATTGEQYFGPGTRLTVT.

This clone was found a few times. This sequence joins TRBV5-4 and TRBJ2-1; 15 positions agree with TRBD2. The junction had 5 bases not matched to a gene; V was cut back by 3 bases and J by 10 bases. The length of the CDR3 is 15 residues. Germline CDR1 is SGHNT and CDR2 is YYREEE (reference sequence). CDR3 sequence (DNA): TGTGCCAGCAGCTCGGGACTAGCGGGAGGAAGAGAGCAGTTCTTC. The encoded protein is CASSSGLAGGREQFF.

The V call is TRBV7-9, the J call TRBJ2-7, with 12 bases matching TRBD1. From germline, CDR1 is SEHNR and CDR2 FQNEAQ (reference sequence). The CDR3 runs to 14 residues. After removal of 5 bases from V and 7 bases from J, the junction contained 6 bases not matched to a gene. CDR3 nucleotide sequence: TGTGCCAGCAGCAACCGGGACAGGGGGCGAGAGCAGTACTTC. Amino acids: CASSNRDRGREQYF.

The J gene is TRBJ2-3, the V gene TRBV30; 9 bases agree with TRBD2. CDR1 and CDR2 from the germline V gene are GTSNPN and SVGIG (reference sequence). The CDR3 is 16 residues long. V dropped 2 bases and J dropped 2; count of bases not matched to a gene: 8. The CDR3 reads CAWSSTRTSVTDTQYF. CDR3 nucleotide sequence: TGTGCCTGGAGTTCAACACGGACTAGCGTCACAGATACGCAGTATTTT.

The V call is TRBV5-1, the J call TRBJ1-2, with 8 bases aligning to TRBD1. Germline assignment: CDR1 SGHRS and CDR2 YFSETQ. After removal of 3 bases from V and 7 bases from J, the junction contained 5 bases not matched to a gene. This CDR3 spans 13 amino acids. The CDR3 region is CASSSDREGGYTF. CDR3 in DNA: TGCGCCAGCAGCTCGGACAGGGAAGGTGGCTACACCTTC.

The gene calls are TRBV5-1 and TRBJ2-7; perhaps TRBD1 as D (6 bases). Trimming stripped 4 bases from V and 6 bases from J, with 17 bases between. In germline, CDR1 is SGHRS, CDR2 YFSETQ. This CDR3 spans 14 amino acids. The chain's CDR3 is CASSAGTSTREQYF. CDR3 nucleotides: TGCGCCAGCAGCGCCGGGACAAGCACCCGCGAGCAGTACTTC.

The CDR3 nucleotides are TGTGCCAGCAGACCACAGGGGGGTCGAGAGACCCAGTACTTC. Translation: CASRPQGGRETQYF. V usage is TRBV6-5 and J usage is TRBJ2-5; 8 nucleotides line up with TRBD1. The CDR3 sequence is 14 residues long. Germline lookup yields CDR1 MNHEY and CDR2 SVGAGI. After removal of 6 bases from V and 4 bases from J, the junction contained 7 bases not matched to a gene.

Here the CDR3 reads CASSSGTGSYNEQFF. The CDR3 DNA reads TGTGCCAGCAGCTCCGGGACAGGGTCCTACAATGAGCAGTTCTTC. V and J are TRBV7-6 and TRBJ2-1; TRBD1 matches at 9 bases. The germline CDR1 and CDR2 sequences are SGHVS and FNYEAQ. Trimming at V came to 4 bases and at J to 1 base, leaving 2 bases not matched to a gene. CDR3 length: 15 residues.

V usage is TRBV7-9 and J usage is TRBJ1-1, with TRBD1 identical over 10 bases. This CDR3 has 15 amino acids. The germline V gene encodes CDR1 SEHNR and CDR2 FQNEAQ (reference sequence). V was pared by 0 bases and J by 5 bases, with 3 bases of the junction left unmatched. The CDR3, as DNA: TGTGCCAGCAGCTTAGCAAGACAGGGGGCAACTGAAGCTTTCTTT. Translation: CASSLARQGATEAFF.

V and J are TRBV6-4 and TRBJ2-3; TRBD2 aligns across 8 bases. Trimming removed 4 bases from V and 2 bases from J; junction bases left unmatched: 5. The V gene's germline CDR1 is MRHNA and CDR2 SNTAGT. The CDR3 covers 15 residues. The CDR3 sequence: CASSVSGGPTDTQYF. CDR3 coding DNA: TGTGCCAGCAGTGTGAGCGGGGGTCCCACAGATACGCAGTATTTT.

The V call is TRBV21-1, the J call TRBJ1-5; the table assigns TRBD1, which was not confirmed against the DNA. TRBV21-1 constitutes a pseudogene. CDR3 length: 14 amino acids. This chain's CDR3 is CASSKMTGGQPQHF. The CDR3 nucleotides are TGTGCCAGCAGCAAAATGACAGGGGGTCAGCCCCAGCATTTT.

This chain uses TRBV7-2 with TRBJ2-1; D gene uncertain. Germline CDR1 SGHTA, CDR2 FQGNSA. This CDR3 has 15 amino acids. V lost 5 bases, J lost 0 bases, and 11 bases lay in between. The CDR3 coding sequence is TGTGCCAGCAGCGCCGCACTAATCTCCTACAATGAGCAGTTCTTC. It translates to CASSAALISYNEQFF.

The chain joins TRBV5-1 to TRBJ2-2, with 9 bases lining up with TRBD1. This CDR3 region has 17 residues. Germline CDR1 is SGHRS and CDR2 is YFSETQ. V lost 1 base and J lost 5; bases outside the gene matches: 9. CDR3 amino acids: CASSLKVRDRVTGELFF. The CDR3 region has the DNA TGCGCCAGCAGCTTGAAAGTTCGGGACAGGGTAACCGGGGAGCTGTTTTTT. Filled out from reference TRBV5-1 and TRBJ2-2, the complete variable domain reads KAGVTQTPRYLIKTRGQQVTLSCSPISGHRSVSWYQQTPGQGLQFLFEYFSETQRNKGNFPGRFSGRQFSNSRSEMNVSTLELGDSALYLCASSLKVRDRVTGELFFGEGSRLTVL.

Here the CDR3 DNA reads TGTGCCAGCGCTTTTGGTCAGGACTACGAGCAGTACTTC. It encodes CASAFGQDYEQYF. The V and J genes are TRBV11-3 and TRBJ2-7, with D uncertain. V lost 8 bases and J lost 3, with 14 bases in between. This CDR3 is 13 amino acids long. CDR1 and CDR2 (germline): SGHNT, YENEEA. Based on the CDR3 plus reference TRBV11-3 and TRBJ2-7, the full variable domain is EAGVVQSPRYKIIEKKQPVAFWCNPISGHNTLYWYLQNLGQGPELLIRYENEEAVDDSQLPKDRFSAERLKGVDSTLKIQPAELGDSAVYLCASAFGQDYEQYFGPGTRLTVT.

The chain joins TRBV7-2 to TRBJ2-7, with 9 bases matching TRBD2. Trimming removed 5 bases from V and 2 bases from J; junction bases left unmatched: 4. The CDR3 is 14 amino acids. Germline CDR1 SGHTA, CDR2 FQGNSA. The CDR3 reads CASSLSGSPYEQYF. CDR3 sequence (DNA): TGTGCCAGCAGCCTTAGCGGGAGTCCCTACGAGCAGTACTTC.

V is TRBV6-6 and J is TRBJ1-1; D is possibly TRBD1 (6 bases). Germline V gene sequence: CDR1 MNHNY, CDR2 SVGAGI (reference sequence). V was pared by 8 bases and J by 1 base, with 11 bases between. The CDR3 is 13 amino acids. CDR3 DNA: TGTGCCAGCTCAGGGGAGCAGAACACTGAAGCTTTCTTT. This gives the protein CASSGEQNTEAFF.

The rearrangement joins TRBV6-6 to TRBJ2-7; 13 nucleotides align to TRBD2. This CDR3 spans 15 amino acids. Germline V gene data show CDR1 as MNHNY and CDR2 as SVGAGI (reference sequence). After removal of 6 bases from V and 6 bases from J, the junction contained 8 bases not matched to a gene. The CDR3 protein is CASRATSGRSGEQYF. The CDR3 nucleotides read TGTGCCAGCAGGGCGACTAGCGGGAGGTCGGGCGAGCAGTACTTC.

The CDR3 region has the DNA TGTGCCAGCAGTACCTCTGGGACAGGGGTCTATGGCTACACCTTC. Translation gives CASSTSGTGVYGYTF. The chain uses TRBV6-6 and TRBJ1-2; 10 nucleotides agree with TRBD1. Germline lookup yields CDR1 MNHNY and CDR2 SVGAGI (reference sequence). This CDR3 has 15 residues. V dropped 5 bases and J dropped 4; count of bases not matched to a gene: 7.

The table lists this clone with a count of one. The genes are TRBV28 and TRBJ1-4, with D hard to call. Deletions cut 8 bases from V and 5 bases from J, with 9 bases between. CDR3 length: 12 residues. Germline CDR1 is MDHEN and CDR2 is SYDVKM. The CDR3 bases are TGTGCCAGCGCCGGGTTAAATGAAAAACTGTTTTTT. Amino acid sequence: CASAGLNEKLFF. Together with reference TRBV28 and TRBJ1-4, the CDR3 gives the full variable domain: DVKVTQSSRYLVKRTGEKVFLECVQDMDHENMFWYRQDPGLGLRLIYFSYDVKMKEKGDIPEGYSVSREKKERFSLILESASTNQTSMYLCASAGLNEKLFFGSGTQLSVL.

This clone occurred once. The chain has TRBV30 and TRBJ1-5, with TRBD1 identical over 7 bases. The germline V gene has CDR1 GTSNPN and CDR2 SVGIG (reference sequence). Germline trimming cut 1 base from V and 5 bases from J; bases unmatched to any gene: 8. CDR3 length: 15 residues. The CDR3 reads CAWSGDRVLDQPQHF. In DNA, the CDR3 is TGTGCCTGGAGTGGCGACAGGGTACTAGATCAGCCCCAGCATTTT.

V gene TRBV15 combines with J gene TRBJ2-7, with D tentatively TRBD1 (6 bases). The V and J ends lost 1 base and 3 bases respectively, with 22 bases between them. This CDR3 is 18 amino acids long. Germline values: CDR1 LNHNV, CDR2 YYDKDF (reference sequence). This CDR3 reads CATSRGGTGTSGIYEQYF. For the CDR3, the DNA is TGTGCCACCAGCAGAGGGGGTACAGGGACGAGTGGAATCTACGAGCAGTACTTC.

This rearrangement joins TRBV19 to TRBJ2-3; a possible D gene is TRBD1 (5 bases). V lost 5 bases and J lost 3, with 15 bases in between. Germline V lookup: CDR1 LNHDA, CDR2 SQIVND (reference sequence). The CDR3 covers 15 residues. The CDR3 region is CASSPPWTNTDTQYF. The CDR3 DNA reads TGTGCCAGTAGTCCTCCCTGGACAAATACAGATACGCAGTATTTT.

This clone was seen only once. The J gene is TRBJ2-3, the V gene TRBV28; 7 nucleotides line up with TRBD2. CDR3 length: 16 residues. The germline V gene encodes CDR1 MDHEN and CDR2 SYDVKM. V gave up 5 bases and J gave up 3 bases; unmatched junction bases: 11. CDR3 in amino acids: CASSIKPGGWTDTQYF. CDR3 nucleotides: TGTGCCAGCAGTATAAAGCCGGGAGGTTGGACAGATACGCAGTATTTT.

This clone was recorded once. The CDR3 sequence: CASSQARGGPYNEQFF. The CDR3 DNA sequence: TGCGCCAGCAGCCAAGCCCGGGGGGGCCCTTACAATGAGCAGTTCTTC. This rearrangement joins TRBV4-3 to TRBJ2-1; TRBD2 aligns across 8 bases. Trimming removed 1 base from V and 4 bases from J; junction bases left unmatched: 6. CDR1 LGHNA and CDR2 YSLEER come from the germline V gene. The CDR3 sequence is 16 residues long.

The genes are TRBV9 and TRBJ2-1, with 7 bases matching TRBD2. The CDR3 is 16 amino acids. Germline values: CDR1 SGDLS, CDR2 YYNGEE. The ends lost 3 bases at V and 5 bases at J; junction bases unmatched: 11. The CDR3 sequence is CASSGQLASINNEQFF. For the CDR3, the DNA is TGTGCCAGCAGCGGCCAACTAGCGTCCATCAACAATGAGCAGTTCTTC.

The V and J genes are TRBV29-1 and TRBJ1-2; 8 nucleotides agree with TRBD1. CDR1 and CDR2 (germline): SQVTM, ANQGSEA. The length of the CDR3 is 14 residues. The ends lost 7 bases at V and 4 bases at J; junction bases unmatched: 11. The CDR3 here is CSADGQGGGYGYTF. The CDR3 region has the DNA TGCAGCGCCGACGGACAGGGTGGAGGCTATGGCTACACCTTC.